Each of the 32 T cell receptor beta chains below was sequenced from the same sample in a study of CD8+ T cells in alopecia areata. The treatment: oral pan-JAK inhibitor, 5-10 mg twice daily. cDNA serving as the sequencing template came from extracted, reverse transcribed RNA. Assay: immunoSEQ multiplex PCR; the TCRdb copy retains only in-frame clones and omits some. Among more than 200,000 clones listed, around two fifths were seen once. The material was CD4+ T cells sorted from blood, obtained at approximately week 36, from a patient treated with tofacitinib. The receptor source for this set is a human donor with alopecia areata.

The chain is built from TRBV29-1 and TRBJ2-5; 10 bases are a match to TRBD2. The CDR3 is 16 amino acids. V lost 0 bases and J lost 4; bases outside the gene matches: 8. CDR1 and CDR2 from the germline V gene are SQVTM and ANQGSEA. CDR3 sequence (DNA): TGCAGCGTTGAAGATCGGAGAAGGACTAGCGGAGAGACCCAGTACTTC. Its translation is CSVEDRRRTSGETQYF.

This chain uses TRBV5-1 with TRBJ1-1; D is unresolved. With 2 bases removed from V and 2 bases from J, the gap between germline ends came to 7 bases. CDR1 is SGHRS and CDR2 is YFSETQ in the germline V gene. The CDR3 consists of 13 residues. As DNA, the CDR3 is TGCGCCAGCAGCTTTATAATCAACACTGAAGCTTTCTTT. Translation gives CASSFIINTEAFF.

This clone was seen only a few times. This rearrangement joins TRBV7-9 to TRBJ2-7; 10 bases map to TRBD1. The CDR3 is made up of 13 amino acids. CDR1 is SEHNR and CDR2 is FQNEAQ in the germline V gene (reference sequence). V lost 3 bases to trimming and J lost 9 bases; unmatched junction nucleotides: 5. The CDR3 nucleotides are TGTGCCAGCAGCTTGACAGGGGGCGCAGGGCAGTACTTC. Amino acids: CASSLTGGAGQYF.

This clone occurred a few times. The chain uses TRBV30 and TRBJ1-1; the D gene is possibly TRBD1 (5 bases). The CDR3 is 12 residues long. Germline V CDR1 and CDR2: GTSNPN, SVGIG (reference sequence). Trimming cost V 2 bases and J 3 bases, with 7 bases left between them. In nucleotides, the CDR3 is TGTGCCTGGAGTCGGGGGTACACTGAAGCTTTCTTT. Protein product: CAWSRGYTEAFF.

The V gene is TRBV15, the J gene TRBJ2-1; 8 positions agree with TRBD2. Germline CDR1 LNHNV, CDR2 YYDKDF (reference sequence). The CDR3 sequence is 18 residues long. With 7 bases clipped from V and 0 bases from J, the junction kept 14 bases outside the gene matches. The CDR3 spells CATTGSVIGTSSYNEQFF. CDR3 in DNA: TGTGCCACCACCGGCAGCGTTATTGGGACTAGCTCCTACAATGAGCAGTTCTTC.

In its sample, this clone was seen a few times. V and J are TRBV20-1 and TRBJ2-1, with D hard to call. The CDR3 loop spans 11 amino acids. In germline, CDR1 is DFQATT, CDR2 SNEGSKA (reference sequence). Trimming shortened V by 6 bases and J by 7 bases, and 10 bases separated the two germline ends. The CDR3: CSASLGNEQFF. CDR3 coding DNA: TGCAGTGCGAGCCTAGGGAATGAGCAGTTCTTC.

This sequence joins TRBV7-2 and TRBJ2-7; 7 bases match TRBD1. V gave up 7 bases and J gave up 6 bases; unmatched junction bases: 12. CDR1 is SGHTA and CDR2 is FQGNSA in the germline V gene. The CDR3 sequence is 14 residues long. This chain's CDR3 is CASNQDRVKAEQYF. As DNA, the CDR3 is TGTGCCAGCAATCAAGACAGGGTAAAGGCCGAGCAGTACTTC.

The CDR3 sequence is CASSLIGTSLSGTDTQYF. The CDR3 nucleotides are TGTGCCAGCAGTTTAATAGGGACTAGTTTATCTGGCACAGATACGCAGTATTTT. The rearrangement joins TRBV28 to TRBJ2-3; 8 bases match TRBD2. The CDR3 length is 18 residues. The junction had 11 bases not matched to a gene; V was cut back by 2 bases and J by 1 base. CDR1 is MDHEN, CDR2 SYDVKM, per germline. The whole variable domain, remainder taken from reference TRBV28 and TRBJ2-3, is DVKVTQSSRYLVKRTGEKVFLECVQDMDHENMFWYRQDPGLGLRLIYFSYDVKMKEKGDIPEGYSVSREKKERFSLILESASTNQTSMYLCASSLIGTSLSGTDTQYFGPGTRLTVL.

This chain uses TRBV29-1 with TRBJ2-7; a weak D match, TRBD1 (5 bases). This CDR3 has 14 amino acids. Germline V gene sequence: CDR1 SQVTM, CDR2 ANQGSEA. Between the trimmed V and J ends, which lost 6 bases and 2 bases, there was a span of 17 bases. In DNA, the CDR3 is TGCAGCGTCGCCAGGGTCACAGCCCCCTACGAGCAGTACTTC. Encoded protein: CSVARVTAPYEQYF.

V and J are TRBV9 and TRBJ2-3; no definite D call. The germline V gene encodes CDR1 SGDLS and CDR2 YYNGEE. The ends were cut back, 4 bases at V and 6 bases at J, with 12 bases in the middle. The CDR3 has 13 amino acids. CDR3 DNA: TGTGCCAGCAGCCAGACCGCCCAGGATACGCAGTATTTT. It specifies CASSQTAQDTQYF.

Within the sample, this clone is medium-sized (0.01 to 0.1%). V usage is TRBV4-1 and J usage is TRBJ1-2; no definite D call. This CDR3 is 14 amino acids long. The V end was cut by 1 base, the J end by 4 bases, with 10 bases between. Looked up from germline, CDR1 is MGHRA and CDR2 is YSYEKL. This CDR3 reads CASSQVQDSYGYTF. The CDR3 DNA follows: TGCGCCAGCAGCCAAGTCCAGGACTCCTATGGCTACACCTTC.

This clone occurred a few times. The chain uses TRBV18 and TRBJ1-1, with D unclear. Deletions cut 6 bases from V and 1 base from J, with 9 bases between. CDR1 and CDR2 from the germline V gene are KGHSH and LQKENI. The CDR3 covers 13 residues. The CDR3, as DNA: TGTGCCAGCTCGGGCGGGAGGAACACTGAAGCTTTCTTT. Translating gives CASSGGRNTEAFF.

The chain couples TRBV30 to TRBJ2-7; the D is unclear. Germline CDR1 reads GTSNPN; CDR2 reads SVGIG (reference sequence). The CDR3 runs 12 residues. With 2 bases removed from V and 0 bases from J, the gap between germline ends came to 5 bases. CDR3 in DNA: TGTGCCTGGAGTTTGGCCTCCTACGAGCAGTACTTC. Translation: CAWSLASYEQYF. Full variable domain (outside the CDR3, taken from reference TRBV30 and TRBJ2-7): SQTIHQWPATLVQPVGSPLSLECTVEGTSNPNLYWYRQAAGRGLQLLFYSVGIGQISSEVPQNLSASRPQDRQFILSSKKLLLSDSGFYLCAWSLASYEQYFGPGTRLTVT.

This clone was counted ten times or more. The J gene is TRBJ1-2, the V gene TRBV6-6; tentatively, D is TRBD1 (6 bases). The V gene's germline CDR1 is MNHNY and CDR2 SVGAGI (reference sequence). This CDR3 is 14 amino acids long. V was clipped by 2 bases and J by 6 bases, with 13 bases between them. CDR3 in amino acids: CASSYPIGGHGYTF. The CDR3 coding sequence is TGTGCCAGCAGTTACCCTATCGGGGGGCATGGCTACACCTTC.

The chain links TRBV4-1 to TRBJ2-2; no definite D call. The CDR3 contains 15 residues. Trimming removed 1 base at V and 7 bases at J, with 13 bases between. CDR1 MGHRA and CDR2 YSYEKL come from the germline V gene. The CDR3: CASSQVWGSNGELFF. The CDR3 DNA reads TGCGCCAGCAGCCAAGTTTGGGGTTCTAACGGGGAGCTGTTTTTT.

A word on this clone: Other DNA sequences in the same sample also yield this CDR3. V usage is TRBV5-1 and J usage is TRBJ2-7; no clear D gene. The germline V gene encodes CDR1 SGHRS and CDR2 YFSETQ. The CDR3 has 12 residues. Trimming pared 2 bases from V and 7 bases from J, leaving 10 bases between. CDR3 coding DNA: TGCGCCAGCAGCTTCGAAGGTTATGAGCAGTACTTC. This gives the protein CASSFEGYEQYF.

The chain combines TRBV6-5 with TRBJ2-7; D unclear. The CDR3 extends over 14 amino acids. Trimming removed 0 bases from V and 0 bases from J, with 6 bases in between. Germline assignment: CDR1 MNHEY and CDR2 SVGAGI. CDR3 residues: CASSYSPASYEQYF. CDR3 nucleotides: TGTGCCAGCAGTTACTCGCCAGCCTCCTACGAGCAGTACTTC.

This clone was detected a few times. CDR3 nucleotide sequence: TGTGCCAGCAGTTTATCCCCCCGGTCCCCCTACGAGCAGTACTTC. It yields the protein CASSLSPRSPYEQYF. The rearrangement links TRBV28 to TRBJ2-7, with D hard to call. Trimming pared 1 base from V and 2 bases from J, leaving 12 bases between. CDR1 and CDR2 from the germline V gene are MDHEN and SYDVKM. CDR3 size: 15 residues.

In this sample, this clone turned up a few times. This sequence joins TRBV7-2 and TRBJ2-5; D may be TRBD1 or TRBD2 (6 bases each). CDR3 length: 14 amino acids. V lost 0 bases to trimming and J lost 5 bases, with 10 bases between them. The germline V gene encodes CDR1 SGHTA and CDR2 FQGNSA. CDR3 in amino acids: CASSLAQGRETQYF. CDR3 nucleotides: TGTGCCAGCAGCTTAGCTCAGGGGAGGGAGACCCAGTACTTC.

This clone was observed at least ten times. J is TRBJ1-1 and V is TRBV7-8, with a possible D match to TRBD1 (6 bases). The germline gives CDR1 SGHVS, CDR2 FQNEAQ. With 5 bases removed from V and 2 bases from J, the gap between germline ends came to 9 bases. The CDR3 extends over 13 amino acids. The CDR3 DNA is TGTGCCAGCAGCACGGACAGCAACACTGAAGCTTTCTTT. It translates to CASSTDSNTEAFF.

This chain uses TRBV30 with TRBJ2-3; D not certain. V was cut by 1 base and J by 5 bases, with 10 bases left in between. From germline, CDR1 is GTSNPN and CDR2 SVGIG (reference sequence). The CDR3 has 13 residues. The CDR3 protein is CAWSARPIDTQYF. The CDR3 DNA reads TGTGCCTGGAGTGCCCGACCCATAGATACGCAGTATTTT.

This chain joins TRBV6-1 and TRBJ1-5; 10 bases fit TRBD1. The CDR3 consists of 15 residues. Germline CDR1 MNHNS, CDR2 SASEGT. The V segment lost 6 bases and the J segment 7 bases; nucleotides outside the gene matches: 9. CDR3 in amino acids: CASRWDRGAGQPQHF. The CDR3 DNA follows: TGTGCCAGCAGATGGGACAGGGGTGCTGGACAGCCCCAGCATTTT.

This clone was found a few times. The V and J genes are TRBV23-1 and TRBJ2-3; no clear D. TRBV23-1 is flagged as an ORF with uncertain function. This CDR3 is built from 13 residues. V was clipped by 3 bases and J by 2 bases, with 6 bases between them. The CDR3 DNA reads TGCGCCAGCAGTCATGGGAACACAGATACGCAGTATTTT. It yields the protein CASSHGNTDTQYF.

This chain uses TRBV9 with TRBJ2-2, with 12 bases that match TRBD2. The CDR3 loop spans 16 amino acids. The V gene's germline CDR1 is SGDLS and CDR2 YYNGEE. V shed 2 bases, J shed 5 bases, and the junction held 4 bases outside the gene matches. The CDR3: CASSVTSGRGTGELFF. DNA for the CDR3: TGTGCCAGCAGCGTGACTAGCGGGAGAGGTACCGGGGAGCTGTTTTTT.

CDR3 in amino acids: CASSLGTALSYEQYF. The CDR3 region has the DNA TGCGCCAGCAGCTTAGGGACCGCTTTATCCTACGAGCAGTACTTC. V usage is TRBV5-1 and J usage is TRBJ2-7; the D gene could be TRBD1 or TRBD2 (5 bases each). The V and J ends lost 2 bases and 1 base respectively, with 13 bases between them. The CDR3 is 15 amino acids. Germline CDR1 SGHRS, CDR2 YFSETQ.

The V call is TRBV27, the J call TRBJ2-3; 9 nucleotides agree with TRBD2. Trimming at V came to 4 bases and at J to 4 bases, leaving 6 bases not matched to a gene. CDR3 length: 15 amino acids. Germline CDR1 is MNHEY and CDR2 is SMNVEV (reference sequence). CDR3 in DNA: TGTGCCAGCAGTTATGGCGGGAGGGCTTCAGATACGCAGTATTTT. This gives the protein CASSYGGRASDTQYF.

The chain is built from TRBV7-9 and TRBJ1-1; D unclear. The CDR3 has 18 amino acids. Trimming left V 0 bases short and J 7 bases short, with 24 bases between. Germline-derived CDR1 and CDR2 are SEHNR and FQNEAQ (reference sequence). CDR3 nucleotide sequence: TGTGCCAGCAGCTTAGCGCAGGTATCGGGCACCCCACGAGATGAAGCTTTCTTT. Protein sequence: CASSLAQVSGTPRDEAFF.

The CDR3 here is CASSPGRGRGDEQFF. Written as DNA, the CDR3 is TGTGCCAGCAGCCCAGGCAGGGGGAGAGGCGATGAGCAGTTCTTC. The V call is TRBV9, the J call TRBJ2-1; TRBD1 matches 7 bases. V shed 4 bases, J shed 8 bases, and the junction held 12 bases outside the gene matches. Germline loops: CDR1 SGDLS, CDR2 YYNGEE. This CDR3 contains 15 residues.

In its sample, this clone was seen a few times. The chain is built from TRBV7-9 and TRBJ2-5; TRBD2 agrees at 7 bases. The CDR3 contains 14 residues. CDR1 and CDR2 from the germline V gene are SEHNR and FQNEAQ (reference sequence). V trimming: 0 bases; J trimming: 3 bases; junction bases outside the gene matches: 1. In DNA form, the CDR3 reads TGTGCCAGCAGCTTAGCCGGGGGGAAAGAGACCCAGTACTTC. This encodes CASSLAGGKETQYF.

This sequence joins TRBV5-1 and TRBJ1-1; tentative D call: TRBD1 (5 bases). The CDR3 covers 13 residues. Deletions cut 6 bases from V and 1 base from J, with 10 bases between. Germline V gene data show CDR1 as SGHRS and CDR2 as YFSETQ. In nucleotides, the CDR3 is TGCGCCAGCAACTCGGGGCGGAACACTGAAGCTTTCTTT. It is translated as CASNSGRNTEAFF. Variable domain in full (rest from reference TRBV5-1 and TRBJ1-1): KAGVTQTPRYLIKTRGQQVTLSCSPISGHRSVSWYQQTPGQGLQFLFEYFSETQRNKGNFPGRFSGRQFSNSRSEMNVSTLELGDSALYLCASNSGRNTEAFFGQGTRLTVV.

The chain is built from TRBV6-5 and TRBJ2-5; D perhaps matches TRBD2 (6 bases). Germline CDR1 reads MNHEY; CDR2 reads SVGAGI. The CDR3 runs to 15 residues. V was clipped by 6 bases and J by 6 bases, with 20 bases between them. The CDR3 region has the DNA TGTGCCAGCAGCTCCCGGCTAGCGCTTAAGAAGACCCAGTACTTC. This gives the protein CASSSRLALKKTQYF.

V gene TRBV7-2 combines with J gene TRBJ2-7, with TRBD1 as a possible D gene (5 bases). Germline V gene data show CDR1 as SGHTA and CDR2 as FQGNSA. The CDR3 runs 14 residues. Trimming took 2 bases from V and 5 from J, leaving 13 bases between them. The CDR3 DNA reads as TGTGCCAGCAGCTTAATCCAGGGTGTCGACGAGCAGTACTTC. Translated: CASSLIQGVDEQYF.